This section outlines one T cell receptor beta chain sequence together with its context. In the original analysis: The assay estimated nucleated cells by amplifying reference gene primers. Here immunoSEQ multiplex PCR was the method, and the copy in TCRdb shows in-frame clones only, minus some. D and trimming were read from the DNA, whereas the V and J calls and clone size are those reported in that table. The sample yields 150,000 to 200,000 clones, 70% to 90% seen once. The sample comes from a study of blood T cell repertoires in COVID-19. About the study: Some COVID-19 samples were acute and others convalescent; all came from the United States, Italy and Spain.

This sequence was found in a man aged 35-49 years with active or convalescent COVID-19. Sequences were obtained from peripheral blood.

The CDR3 region is CASSSGRAPYTQYF. The CDR3 DNA reads TGTGCCAGCAGCAGCGGGAGGGCACCATATACGCAGTATTTT. The chain is built from TRBV11-3 and TRBJ2-3; TRBD2 agrees at 10 bases. With 5 bases clipped from V and 7 bases from J, the junction kept 6 bases outside the gene matches. From germline, CDR1 is SGHNT and CDR2 YENEEA. CDR3 length equals 14 residues.